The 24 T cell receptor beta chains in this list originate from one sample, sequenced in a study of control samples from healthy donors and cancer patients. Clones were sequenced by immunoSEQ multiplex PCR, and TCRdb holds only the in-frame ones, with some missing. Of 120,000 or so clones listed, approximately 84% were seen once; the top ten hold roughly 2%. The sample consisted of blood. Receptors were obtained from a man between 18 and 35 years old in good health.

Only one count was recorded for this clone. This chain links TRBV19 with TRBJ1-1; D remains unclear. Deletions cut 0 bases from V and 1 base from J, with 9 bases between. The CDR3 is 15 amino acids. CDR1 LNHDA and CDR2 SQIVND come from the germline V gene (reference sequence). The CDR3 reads CASSIDGLPNTEAFF. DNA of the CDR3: TGTGCCAGTAGTATAGATGGACTCCCGAACACTGAAGCTTTCTTT.

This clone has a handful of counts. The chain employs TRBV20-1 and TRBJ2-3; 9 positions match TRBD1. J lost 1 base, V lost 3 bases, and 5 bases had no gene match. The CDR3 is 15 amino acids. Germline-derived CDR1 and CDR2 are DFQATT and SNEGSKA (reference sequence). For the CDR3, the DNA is TGCAGTGCTAGTGGGACAGGGCCAGGCACAGATACGCAGTATTTT. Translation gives CSASGTGPGTDTQYF.

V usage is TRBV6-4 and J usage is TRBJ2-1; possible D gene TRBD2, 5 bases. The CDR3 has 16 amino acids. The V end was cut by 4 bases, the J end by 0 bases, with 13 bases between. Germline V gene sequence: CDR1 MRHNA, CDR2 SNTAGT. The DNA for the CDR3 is TGTGCCAGCAGTGTTAAAGCGGCAAGCTCCTACAATGAGCAGTTCTTC. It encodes CASSVKAASSYNEQFF.

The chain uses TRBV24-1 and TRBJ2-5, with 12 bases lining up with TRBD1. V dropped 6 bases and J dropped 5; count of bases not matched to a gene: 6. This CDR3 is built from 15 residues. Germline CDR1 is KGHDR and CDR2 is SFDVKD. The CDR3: CATSPGTGGWETQYF. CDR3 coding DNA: TGTGCCACCAGTCCCGGGACAGGGGGCTGGGAGACCCAGTACTTC.

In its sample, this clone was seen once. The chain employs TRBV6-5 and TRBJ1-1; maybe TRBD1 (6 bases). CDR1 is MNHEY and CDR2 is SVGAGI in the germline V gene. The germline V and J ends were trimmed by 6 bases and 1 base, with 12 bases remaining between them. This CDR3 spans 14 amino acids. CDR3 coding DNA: TGTGCCAGCAGGGAGAACAGGGAGAACACTGAAGCTTTCTTT. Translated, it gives CASRENRENTEAFF.

The CDR3 loop is CASSSGTSGRRGEQFF. In DNA, the CDR3 is TGTGCCAGCAGTAGTGGGACTAGCGGGAGGCGGGGTGAGCAGTTCTTC. This chain uses TRBV7-6 with TRBJ2-1; 15 nucleotides agree with TRBD2. J was trimmed by 9 bases and V by 6 bases; bases with no gene match: 9. The length of the CDR3 is 16 residues. Germline CDR1 reads SGHVS; CDR2 reads FNYEAQ.

In DNA, the CDR3 is TGTGCCAGTAGTGAACCACCAGGGTGGACAGATACGCAGTATTTT. Residues: CASSEPPGWTDTQYF. The V call is TRBV19, the J call TRBJ2-3; perhaps TRBD1 as D (5 bases). Germline assignment: CDR1 LNHDA and CDR2 SQIVND (reference sequence). Trimming took off 5 bases at V and 3 bases at J, with 15 bases between the two ends. This CDR3 is 15 amino acids long.

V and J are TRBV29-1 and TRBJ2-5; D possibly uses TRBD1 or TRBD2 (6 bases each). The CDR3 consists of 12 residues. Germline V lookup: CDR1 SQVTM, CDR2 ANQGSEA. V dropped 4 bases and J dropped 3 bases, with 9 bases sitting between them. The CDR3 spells CSVGRGEETQYF. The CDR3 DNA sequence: TGCAGCGTTGGGAGGGGGGAAGAGACCCAGTACTTC.

The CDR3 reads CASRLGPRAFF. The CDR3, as DNA: TGTGCCAGCAGGCTAGGTCCCAGAGCGTTCTTC. The chain carries TRBV12-3 or TRBV12-4 and TRBJ2-1; D remains unclear. With 6 bases removed from V and 15 bases from J, the gap between germline ends came to 15 bases. The CDR3 is 11 amino acids.

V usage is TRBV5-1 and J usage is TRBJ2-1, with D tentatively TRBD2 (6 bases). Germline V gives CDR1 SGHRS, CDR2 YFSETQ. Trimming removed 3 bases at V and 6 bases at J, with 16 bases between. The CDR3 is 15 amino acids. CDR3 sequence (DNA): TGCGCCAGCAGCTGGCCTTGGACTACCACCAATGAGCAGTTCTTC. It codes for CASSWPWTTTNEQFF. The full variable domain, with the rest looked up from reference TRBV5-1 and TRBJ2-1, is KAGVTQTPRYLIKTRGQQVTLSCSPISGHRSVSWYQQTPGQGLQFLFEYFSETQRNKGNFPGRFSGRQFSNSRSEMNVSTLELGDSALYLCASSWPWTTTNEQFFGPGTRLTVL.

The CDR3 DNA follows: TGTGCCAGCACAACAAACAGCGATCTCTATGGCTACACCTTC. This gives the protein CASTTNSDLYGYTF. The chain couples TRBV5-5 to TRBJ1-2; the D is unclear. Trimming shortened V by 6 bases and J by 4 bases, and 16 bases separated the two germline ends. This CDR3 comprises 14 residues. CDR1 is SGHKS, CDR2 YYEKEE, per germline (reference sequence).

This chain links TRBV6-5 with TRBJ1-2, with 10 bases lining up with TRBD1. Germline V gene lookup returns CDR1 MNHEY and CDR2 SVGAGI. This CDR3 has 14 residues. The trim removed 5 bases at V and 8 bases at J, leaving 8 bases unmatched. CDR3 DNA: TGTGCCAGCAGTCGACAGGGGGCTGGGGACGGCTACACCTTC. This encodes CASSRQGAGDGYTF.

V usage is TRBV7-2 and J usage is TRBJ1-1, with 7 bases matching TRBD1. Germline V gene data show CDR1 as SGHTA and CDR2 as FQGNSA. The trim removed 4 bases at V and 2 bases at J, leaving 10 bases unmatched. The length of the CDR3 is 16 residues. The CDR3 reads CASSWRGQSPNTEAFF. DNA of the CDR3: TGTGCCAGCAGCTGGCGGGGACAGTCCCCCAACACTGAAGCTTTCTTT.

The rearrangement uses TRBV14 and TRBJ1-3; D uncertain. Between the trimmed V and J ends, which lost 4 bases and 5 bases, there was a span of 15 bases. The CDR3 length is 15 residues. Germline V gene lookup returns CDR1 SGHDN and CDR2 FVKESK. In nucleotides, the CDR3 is TGTGCCAGCAGCCTCGGGGAATCCCGTCGAAACACCATATATTTT. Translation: CASSLGESRRNTIYF.

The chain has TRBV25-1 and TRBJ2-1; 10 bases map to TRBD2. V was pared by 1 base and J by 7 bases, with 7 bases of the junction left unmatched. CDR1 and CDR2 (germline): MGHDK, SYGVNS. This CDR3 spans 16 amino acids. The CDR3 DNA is TGTGCCAGCAGTGAATCTAGCGGGAGTATTAGAAATGAGCAGTTCTTC. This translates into CASSESSGSIRNEQFF.

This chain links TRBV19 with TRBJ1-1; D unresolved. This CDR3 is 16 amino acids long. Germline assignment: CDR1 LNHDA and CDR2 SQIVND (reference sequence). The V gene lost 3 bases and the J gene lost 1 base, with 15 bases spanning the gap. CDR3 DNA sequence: TGTGCCAGTAGTATCTCGCGTGCTGTGGGGAACACTGAAGCTTTCTTT. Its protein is CASSISRAVGNTEAFF.

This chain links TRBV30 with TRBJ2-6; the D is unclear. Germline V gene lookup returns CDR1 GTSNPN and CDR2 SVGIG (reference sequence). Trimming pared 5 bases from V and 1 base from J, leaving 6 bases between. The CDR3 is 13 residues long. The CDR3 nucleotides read TGTGCCTGGCAACGGTCTGGGGCCAACGTCCTGACTTTC. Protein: CAWQRSGANVLTF.

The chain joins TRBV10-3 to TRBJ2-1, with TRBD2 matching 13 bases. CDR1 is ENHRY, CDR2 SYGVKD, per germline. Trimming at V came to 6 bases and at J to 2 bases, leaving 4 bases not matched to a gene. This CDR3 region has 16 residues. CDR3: CAIRQTSGRPYNEQFF. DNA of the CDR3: TGTGCCATCAGGCAGACTAGCGGGAGGCCCTACAATGAGCAGTTCTTC.

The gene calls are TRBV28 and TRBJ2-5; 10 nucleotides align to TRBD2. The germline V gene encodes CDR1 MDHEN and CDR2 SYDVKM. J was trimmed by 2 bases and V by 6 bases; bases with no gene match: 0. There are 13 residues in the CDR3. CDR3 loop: CASRTSGQETQYF. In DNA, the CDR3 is TGTGCCAGCAGGACTAGCGGGCAAGAGACCCAGTACTTC.

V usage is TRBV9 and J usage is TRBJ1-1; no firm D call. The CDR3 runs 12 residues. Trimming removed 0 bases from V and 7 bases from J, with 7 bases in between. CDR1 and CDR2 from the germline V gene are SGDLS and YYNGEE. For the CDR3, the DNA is TGTGCCAGCAGCGTAGGAGCGAGTGAAGCTTTCTTT. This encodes CASSVGASEAFF.

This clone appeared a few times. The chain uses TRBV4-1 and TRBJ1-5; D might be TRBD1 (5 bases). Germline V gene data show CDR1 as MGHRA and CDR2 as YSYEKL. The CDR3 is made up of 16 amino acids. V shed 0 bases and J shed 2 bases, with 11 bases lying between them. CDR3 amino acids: CASSQEVGGGNQPQHF. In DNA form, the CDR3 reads TGCGCCAGCAGCCAAGAGGTGGGAGGGGGCAATCAGCCCCAGCATTTT.

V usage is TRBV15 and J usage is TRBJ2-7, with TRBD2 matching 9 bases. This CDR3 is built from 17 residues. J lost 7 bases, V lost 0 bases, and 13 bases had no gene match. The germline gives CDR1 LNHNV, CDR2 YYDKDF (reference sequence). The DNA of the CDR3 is TGTGCCACCAGCAGAGATTTACTCGCGGGAGGGCCTCAGGAGCAGTACTTC. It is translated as CATSRDLLAGGPQEQYF.

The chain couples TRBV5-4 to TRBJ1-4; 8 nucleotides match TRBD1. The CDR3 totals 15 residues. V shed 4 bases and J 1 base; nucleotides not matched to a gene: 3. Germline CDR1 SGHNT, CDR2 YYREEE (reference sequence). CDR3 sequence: CASSRTGKTNEKLFF. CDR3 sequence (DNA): TGTGCCAGCAGCCGGACAGGGAAAACTAATGAAAAACTGTTTTTT.

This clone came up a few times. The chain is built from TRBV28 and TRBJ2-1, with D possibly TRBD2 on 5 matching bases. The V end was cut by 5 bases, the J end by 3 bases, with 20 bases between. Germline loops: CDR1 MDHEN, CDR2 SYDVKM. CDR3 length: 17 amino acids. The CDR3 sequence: CASSQSLETRYYNEQFF. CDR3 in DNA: TGTGCCAGCAGTCAATCGCTAGAAACTAGGTACTACAATGAGCAGTTCTTC.